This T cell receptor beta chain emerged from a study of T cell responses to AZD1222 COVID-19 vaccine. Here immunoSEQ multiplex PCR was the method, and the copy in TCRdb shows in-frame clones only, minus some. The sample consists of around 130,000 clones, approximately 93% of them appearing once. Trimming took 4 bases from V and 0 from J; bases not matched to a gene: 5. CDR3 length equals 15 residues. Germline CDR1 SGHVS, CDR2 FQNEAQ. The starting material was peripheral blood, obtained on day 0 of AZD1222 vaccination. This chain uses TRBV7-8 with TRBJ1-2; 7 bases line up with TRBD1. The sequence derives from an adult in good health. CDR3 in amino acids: CASSSGTASNYGYTF. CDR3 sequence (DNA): TGTGCCAGCAGCTCCGGGACAGCCTCTAACTATGGCTACACCTTC. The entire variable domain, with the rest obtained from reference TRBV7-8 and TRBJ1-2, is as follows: GAGVSQSPRYKVAKRGQDVALRCDPISGHVSLFWYQQALGQGPEFLTYFQNEAQLDKSGLPSDRFFAERPEGSVSTLKIQRTQQEDSAVYLCASSSGTASNYGYTFGSGTRLTVV.